This TCR beta chain derives from a study of T cell repertoires in cytomegalovirus infection. General study results and limits: Of the TCR beta families, the public ones yielded a cumulative frequency that identified carriers of CMV plus the relevant HLA.

V was cut by 2 bases and J by 1 base, with 11 bases left in between. The length of the CDR3 is 15 residues. CDR1 and CDR2 from the germline V gene are SGHTA and FQGNSA. This clonotype was detected only a few times. As yet, its antigen is unknown. MiXCR was run by TCRdb on the reads, yielding one entry per CDR3 protein. Counted here are roughly 730,000 distinct CDR3 sequences, roughly 33% occurring once; the ten biggest clones make up roughly 18%. The chain links TRBV7-2 to TRBJ2-5; TRBD1 or TRBD2 may be the D gene (6 bases each). The sequence derives from a human donor in good health (CMV status not recorded). Some clones in this sample may be carry-over from other donors' samples. This specimen consisted of cultured PBMCs, obtained from culture after CMV antigen stimulation. The CDR3 here is CASSLLGGPQETQYF. The CDR3 DNA follows: TGTGCCAGCAGCTTACTGGGGGGCCCCCAAGAGACCCAGTACTTC.